The rows below give T cell receptor beta chains drawn from one sample of a study of T cells after somatic rescue of genetic block. Assay used: immunoSEQ multiplex PCR; TCRdb lists only in-frame clones, some missing. Among tens of thousands of clones listed, 90% to 97% were seen once. The sequenced material came from peripheral blood mononuclear cells (PBMCs). Receptor source: a child under three years old. Each CDR3 is given with its conserved first and last residue. Fields, in order: J gene, clone size, D gene, V gene, CDR3 protein, CDR3 DNA. D genes are given only for firm matches. For some rows the clone size is stated as once, few or many, or as a class when expanded; others skip it.

J gene: TRBJ2-7
clone size: NA
D gene: NA
V gene: TRBV27
CDR3 protein: CASRPTTKASEQYF
CDR3 DNA: TGTGCCAGCAGACCCACAACTAAAGCTTCCGAGCAGTACTTC

J gene: TRBJ1-5
clone size: NA
D gene: NA
V gene: TRBV4-1
CDR3 protein: CASSQLAGNQPQHF
CDR3 DNA: TGCGCCAGCAGCCAACTAGCGGGCAATCAGCCCCAGCATTTT

J gene: TRBJ2-7
clone size: once
D gene: NA
V gene: TRBV28
CDR3 protein: CASSVDSNNYEQYF
CDR3 DNA: TGTGCCAGCAGCGTAGACAGCAACAACTACGAGCAGTACTTC

J gene: TRBJ2-1
clone size: NA
D gene: NA
V gene: TRBV27
CDR3 protein: CASSFGGGAYNEQFF
CDR3 DNA: TGTGCCAGCAGTTTCGGGGGAGGCGCCTACAATGAGCAGTTCTTC

J gene: TRBJ1-1
clone size: NA
D gene: TRBD1
V gene: TRBV6-1
CDR3 protein: CASSGTGGDTEAFF
CDR3 DNA: TGTGCCAGCAGTGGGACAGGGGGAGACACTGAAGCTTTCTTT

J gene: TRBJ2-1
clone size: NA
D gene: NA
V gene: TRBV18
CDR3 protein: CASSPGVNEQFF
CDR3 DNA: TGTGCCAGCTCACCAGGGGTCAATGAGCAGTTCTTC

J gene: TRBJ1-4
clone size: NA
D gene: TRBD1
V gene: TRBV28
CDR3 protein: CASSSGQGGEKLFF
CDR3 DNA: TGTGCCAGCAGCTCTGGACAGGGGGGGGAAAAACTGTTTTTT

J gene: TRBJ1-2
clone size: NA
D gene: NA
V gene: TRBV25-1
CDR3 protein: CASRGHNYGYTF
CDR3 DNA: TGTGCCAGCAGGGGACATAACTATGGCTACACCTTC

J gene: TRBJ1-1
clone size: NA
D gene: NA
V gene: TRBV28
CDR3 protein: CASSLGIRAFF
CDR3 DNA: TGTGCCAGCAGTTTGGGGATCCGGGCTTTCTTT

J gene: TRBJ2-6
clone size: NA
D gene: NA
V gene: TRBV6-5
CDR3 protein: CASSYSGANVLTF
CDR3 DNA: TGTGCCAGCAGTTACTCTGGGGCCAACGTCCTGACTTTC

J gene: TRBJ2-5
clone size: NA
D gene: TRBD1
V gene: TRBV6-6
CDR3 protein: CASSWDRETQYF
CDR3 DNA: TGTGCCAGCAGTTGGGACAGGGAGACCCAGTACTTC

J gene: TRBJ1-5
clone size: NA
D gene: NA
V gene: TRBV18
CDR3 protein: CASSQQYSNQPQHF
CDR3 DNA: TGTGCCAGCTCACAGCAGTATAGCAATCAGCCCCAGCATTTT

J gene: TRBJ2-5
clone size: NA
D gene: TRBD2
V gene: TRBV5-1
CDR3 protein: CATSTSGIEETQYF
CDR3 DNA: TGCGCCACCTCGACTAGCGGGATAGAAGAGACCCAGTACTTC

J gene: TRBJ1-3
clone size: NA
D gene: NA
V gene: TRBV19
CDR3 protein: CASRPASGNTIYF
CDR3 DNA: TGTGCCAGTAGGCCGGCGTCTGGAAACACCATATATTTT

J gene: TRBJ1-5
clone size: NA
D gene: TRBD1
V gene: TRBV12-5
CDR3 protein: CASGLGQGLNQPQHF
CDR3 DNA: TGTGCTAGTGGTTTGGGACAGGGGCTCAATCAGCCCCAGCATTTT

J gene: TRBJ2-3
clone size: NA
D gene: NA
V gene: TRBV19
CDR3 protein: CASRGQFTDTQYF
CDR3 DNA: TGTGCCAGTCGTGGTCAATTCACAGATACGCAGTATTTT

J gene: TRBJ2-3
clone size: NA
D gene: TRBD2
V gene: TRBV6-1
CDR3 protein: CASRVAGGTDTQYF
CDR3 DNA: TGTGCCAGCAGGGTAGCGGGAGGCACAGATACGCAGTATTTT

J gene: TRBJ1-2
clone size: NA
D gene: NA
V gene: TRBV7-9
CDR3 protein: CASRDNRRNYGYTF
CDR3 DNA: TGTGCCAGCCGGGACAACAGACGGAACTATGGCTACACCTTC

J gene: TRBJ1-1
clone size: few
D gene: TRBD1
V gene: TRBV2
CDR3 protein: CASRGQGNTEAFF
CDR3 DNA: TGTGCCAGCAGGGGACAGGGTAACACTGAAGCTTTCTTT

J gene: TRBJ1-1
clone size: NA
D gene: NA
V gene: TRBV7-7
CDR3 protein: CASSKVSLMNTEAFF
CDR3 DNA: TGTGCCAGCAGCAAAGTCAGCCTCATGAACACTGAAGCTTTCTTT